This T cell receptor (beta chain) is from a study of blood T cell repertoires in COVID-19. Study as a whole: Spain, Italy and the United States supplied samples that represented acute and convalescent COVID-19. Sources were T cells, B-cell-depleted T cells, or PBMCs; the material itself was cDNA or gDNA.

Authors' data handling: Estimated nucleated cell counts came from reference gene primer amplification. Some clones are missing from TCRdb's copy, which holds only in-frame ones; the method was immunoSEQ multiplex PCR. That table furnishes V, J and clone size, whereas the DNA furnished D and trimming. The table has 100,000 to 150,000 clones, 55% to 75% seen once. The germline CDR1 and CDR2 sequences are MNHEY and SVGAGI. The CDR3 spans 11 residues. The ends were cut back, 5 bases at V and 8 bases at J, with 10 bases in the middle. This clone was found a few times. V usage is TRBV6-5 and J usage is TRBJ2-7; D unclear. The sample was peripheral blood. The clonotype was recovered from a woman between 65 and 79 years old with acute or convalescent COVID-19. This chain's CDR3 is CASSRIDKQYF. CDR3 DNA sequence: TGTGCCAGCAGTCGAATTGACAAGCAGTACTTC.